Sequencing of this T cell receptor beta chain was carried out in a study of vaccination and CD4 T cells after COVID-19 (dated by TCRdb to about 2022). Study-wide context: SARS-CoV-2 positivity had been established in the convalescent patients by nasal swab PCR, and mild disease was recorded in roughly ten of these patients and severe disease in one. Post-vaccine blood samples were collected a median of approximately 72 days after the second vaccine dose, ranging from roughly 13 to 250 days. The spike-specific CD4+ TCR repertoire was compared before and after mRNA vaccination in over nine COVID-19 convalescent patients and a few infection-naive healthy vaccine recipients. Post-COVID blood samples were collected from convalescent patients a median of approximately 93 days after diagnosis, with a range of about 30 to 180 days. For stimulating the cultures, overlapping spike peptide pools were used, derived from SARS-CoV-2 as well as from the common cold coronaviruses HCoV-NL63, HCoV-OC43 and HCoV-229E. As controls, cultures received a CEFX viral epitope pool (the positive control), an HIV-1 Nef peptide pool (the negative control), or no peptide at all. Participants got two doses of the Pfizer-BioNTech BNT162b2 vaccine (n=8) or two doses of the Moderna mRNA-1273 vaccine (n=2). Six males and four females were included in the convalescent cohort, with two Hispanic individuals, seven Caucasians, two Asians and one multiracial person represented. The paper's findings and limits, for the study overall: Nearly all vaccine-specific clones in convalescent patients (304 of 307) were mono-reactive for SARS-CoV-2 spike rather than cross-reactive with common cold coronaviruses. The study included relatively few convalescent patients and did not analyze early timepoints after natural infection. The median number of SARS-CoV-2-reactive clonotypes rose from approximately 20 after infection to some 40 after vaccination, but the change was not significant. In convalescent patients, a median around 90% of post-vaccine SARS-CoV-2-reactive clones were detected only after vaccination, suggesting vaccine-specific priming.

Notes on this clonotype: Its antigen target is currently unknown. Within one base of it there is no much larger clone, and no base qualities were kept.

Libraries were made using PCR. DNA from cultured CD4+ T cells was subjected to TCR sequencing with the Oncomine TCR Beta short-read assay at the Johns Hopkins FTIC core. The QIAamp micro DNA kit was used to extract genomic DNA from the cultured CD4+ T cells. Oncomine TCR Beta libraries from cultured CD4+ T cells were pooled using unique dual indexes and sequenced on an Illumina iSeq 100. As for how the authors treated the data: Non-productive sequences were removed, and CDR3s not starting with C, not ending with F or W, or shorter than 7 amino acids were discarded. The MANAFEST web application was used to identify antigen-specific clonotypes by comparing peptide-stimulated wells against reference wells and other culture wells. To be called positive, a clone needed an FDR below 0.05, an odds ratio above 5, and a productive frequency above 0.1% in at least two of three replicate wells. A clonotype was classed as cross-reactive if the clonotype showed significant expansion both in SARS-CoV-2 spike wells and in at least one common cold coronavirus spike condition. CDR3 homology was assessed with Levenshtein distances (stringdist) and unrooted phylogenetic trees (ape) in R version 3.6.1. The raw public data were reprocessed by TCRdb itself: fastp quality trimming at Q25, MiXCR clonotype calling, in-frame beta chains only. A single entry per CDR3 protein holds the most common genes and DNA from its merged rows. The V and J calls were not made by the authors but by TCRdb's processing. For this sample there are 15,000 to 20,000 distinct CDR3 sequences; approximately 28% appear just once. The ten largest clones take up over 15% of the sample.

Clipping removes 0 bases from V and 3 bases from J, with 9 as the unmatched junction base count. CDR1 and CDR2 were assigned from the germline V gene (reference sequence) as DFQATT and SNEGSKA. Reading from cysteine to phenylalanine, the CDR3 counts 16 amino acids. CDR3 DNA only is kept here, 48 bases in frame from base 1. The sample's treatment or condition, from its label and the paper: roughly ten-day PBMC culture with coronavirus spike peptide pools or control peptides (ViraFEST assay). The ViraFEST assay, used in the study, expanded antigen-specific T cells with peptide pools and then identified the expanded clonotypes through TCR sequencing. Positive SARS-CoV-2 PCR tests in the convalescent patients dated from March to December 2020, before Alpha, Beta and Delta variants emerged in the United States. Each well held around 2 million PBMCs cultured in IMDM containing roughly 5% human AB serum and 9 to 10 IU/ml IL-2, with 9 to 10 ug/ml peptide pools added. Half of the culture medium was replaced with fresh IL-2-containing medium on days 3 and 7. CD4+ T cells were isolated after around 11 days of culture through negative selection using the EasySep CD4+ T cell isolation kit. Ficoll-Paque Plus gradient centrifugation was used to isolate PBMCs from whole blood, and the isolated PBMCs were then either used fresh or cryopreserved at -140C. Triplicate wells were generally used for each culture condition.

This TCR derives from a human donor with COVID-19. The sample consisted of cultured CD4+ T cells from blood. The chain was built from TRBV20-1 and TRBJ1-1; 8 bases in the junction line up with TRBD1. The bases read TGCAGTGCTAGAGACGGCTCTGGGACAGGATACACTGAAGCTTTCTTT. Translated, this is CSARDGSGTGYTEAFF.